This TCR beta chain was profiled in a study of long-term antiretroviral therapy in people with HIV. This clone has just a few counts. Researchers ran immunoSEQ v3.0 at survey level. Method: immunoSEQ multiplex PCR; TCRdb's copy keeps in-frame clones and lacks some. The table has under 45,000 clones, around 85% seen once. CDR3 length: 12 residues. The V segment lost 7 bases and the J segment 6 bases; nucleotides outside the gene matches: 8. The germline V gene encodes CDR1 SQVTM and CDR2 ANQGSEA. The gene calls are TRBV29-1 and TRBJ1-2; 7 bases align to TRBD1. The source was unsorted PBMCs, collected 3.1 years after starting antiretroviral therapy. This TCR was recovered from a woman in her 50s with HIV. The CDR3 here is CSATGDEDGYTF. Written as DNA, the CDR3 is TGCAGCGCCACAGGGGATGAAGATGGCTACACCTTC.